This TCR beta chain was captured by sequencing in a study of OX40 agonist ivuxolimab in advanced cancers. In the study overall: Antecedent anti-PD-1, anti-PD-L1 or anti-CTLA-4 therapy was permissible, with about 39% having received some. Whole-study findings and limits: Antigen specificity was not determined for the expanded peripheral T cells. Expanded clones tended on average to be more numerous among CD8+ T cells than CD4+.

CDR1 is MNHEY and CDR2 is SVGAGI in the germline V gene. The CDR3 runs to 15 residues. Germline trimming cut 6 bases from V and 5 bases from J; bases unmatched to any gene: 9. As regards this clone: Its antigen is not known.

Data came from immunoSEQ multiplex PCR; TCRdb stores just in-frame clones and leaves some out. This table holds 97,000 or so clones, around 91% found once. The source was CD4+ or CD8+ T cells sorted from blood, collected in a trial of the OX40 agonist ivuxolimab. The rearrangement joins TRBV6-5 to TRBJ1-5; the match to TRBD1 covers 8 bases. The origin of this receptor is an adult with an advanced solid tumor such as melanoma, head and neck, liver or kidney cancer. The CDR3 loop is CASRGGQGPYQPQHF. Written as DNA, the CDR3 is TGTGCCAGCAGGGGAGGACAGGGCCCCTATCAGCCCCAGCATTTT.